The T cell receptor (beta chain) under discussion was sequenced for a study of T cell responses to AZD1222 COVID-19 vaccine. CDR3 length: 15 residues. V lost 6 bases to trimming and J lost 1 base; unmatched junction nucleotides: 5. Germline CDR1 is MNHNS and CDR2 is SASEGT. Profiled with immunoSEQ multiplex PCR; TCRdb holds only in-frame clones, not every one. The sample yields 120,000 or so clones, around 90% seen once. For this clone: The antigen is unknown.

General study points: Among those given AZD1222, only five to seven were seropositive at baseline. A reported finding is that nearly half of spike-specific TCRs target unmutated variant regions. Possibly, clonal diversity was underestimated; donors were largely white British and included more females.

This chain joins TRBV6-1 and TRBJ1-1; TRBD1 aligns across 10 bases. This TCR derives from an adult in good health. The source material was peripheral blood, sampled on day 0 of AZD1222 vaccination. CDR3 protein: CASRGQGDPNTEAFF. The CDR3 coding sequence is TGTGCCAGCAGAGGACAGGGGGACCCGAACACTGAAGCTTTCTTT.